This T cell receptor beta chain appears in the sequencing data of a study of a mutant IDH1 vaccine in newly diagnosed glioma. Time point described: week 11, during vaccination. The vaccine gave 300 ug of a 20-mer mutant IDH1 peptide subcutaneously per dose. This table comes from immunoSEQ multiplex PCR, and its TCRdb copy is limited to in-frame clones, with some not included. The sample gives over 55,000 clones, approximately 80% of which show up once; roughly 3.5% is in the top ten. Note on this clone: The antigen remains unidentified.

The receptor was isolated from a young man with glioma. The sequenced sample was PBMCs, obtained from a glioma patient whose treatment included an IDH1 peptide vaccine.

The CDR3 loop is CAISEGGGGMTKNIQYF. The CDR3, as DNA: TGTGCCATCAGTGAAGGAGGAGGGGGAATGACCAAAAACATTCAGTACTTC. The rearrangement joins TRBV10-3 to TRBJ2-4; either TRBD1 or TRBD2 may supply D (6 bases each). Trimming shortened V by 3 bases and J by 2 bases, and 17 bases separated the two germline ends. CDR3 length: 17 residues. Per the germline V gene, CDR1 is ENHRY and CDR2 is SYGVKD.